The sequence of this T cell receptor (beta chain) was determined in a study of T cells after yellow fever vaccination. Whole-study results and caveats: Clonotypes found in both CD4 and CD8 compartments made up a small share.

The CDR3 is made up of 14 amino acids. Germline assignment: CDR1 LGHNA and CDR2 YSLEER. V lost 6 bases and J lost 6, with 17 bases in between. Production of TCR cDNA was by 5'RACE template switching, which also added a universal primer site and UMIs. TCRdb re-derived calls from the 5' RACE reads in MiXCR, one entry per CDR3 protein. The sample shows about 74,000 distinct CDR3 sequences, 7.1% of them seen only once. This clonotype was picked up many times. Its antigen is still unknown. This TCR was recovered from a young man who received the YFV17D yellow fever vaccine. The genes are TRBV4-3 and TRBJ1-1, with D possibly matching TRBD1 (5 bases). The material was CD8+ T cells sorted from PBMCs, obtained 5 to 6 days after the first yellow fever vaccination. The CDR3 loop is CASSRSYGGPEAFF. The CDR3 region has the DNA TGCGCCAGCAGTCGGTCGTACGGGGGTCCTGAAGCTTTCTTT.